Listed below are T cell receptor beta chains from one sample, sequenced in a study of T cell changes during pregnancy in multiple sclerosis. Using immunoSEQ multiplex PCR, the repertoire was profiled, and TCRdb retains in-frame clones only, with some absent. The data hold about 31,000 clones, with 85% to 90% observed a single time. Sequencing was performed on CD4+ T cells from peripheral blood mononuclear cells, taken in the first trimester of pregnancy. These receptors all come from a female donor in good health, enrolled as a control in a pregnancy study. Both conserved end residues are part of each CDR3. The order of the fields is V gene, CDR3 protein.

V: TRBV2; CDR3: CASSGQRGLHEQFF
V: TRBV25-1; CDR3: CASSGSGFTDTQYF
V: TRBV19; CDR3: CASSFGTGGEEQYF
V: TRBV7-9; CDR3: CASSPPASSGVDTQYF
V: TRBV11-3; CDR3: CASSSAGQGHGYTF
V: TRBV5-1; CDR3: CASSPGTGNIDTIYF
V: TRBV7-9; CDR3: CASSLAYSTDTQYF
V: TRBV15; CDR3: CATSREKLAGGPRNEQFF
V: TRBV7-8; CDR3: CASSLSRGRGKGYTF
V: TRBV4-2; CDR3: CASSLILEAGLAGGSNTGELFF
V: TRBV5-1; CDR3: CASSSPTRGTEAFF
V: TRBV4-2; CDR3: CASSQDGGQKAYEQYF
V: TRBV11-1; CDR3: CASSLDPGASTDTQYF
V: TRBV6-5; CDR3: CASRGDKGGGELFF
V: TRBV5-1; CDR3: CASSLAGQGTDTQYF
V: TRBV10-3; CDR3: CATKERGANNEQFF
V: TRBV9; CDR3: CASSVAGLQSSGNTIYF
V: TRBV19; CDR3: CASSTGGDDYGYTF
V: TRBV5-6; CDR3: CASSSGQYNSPLHF
V: TRBV7-2; CDR3: CASSLQGLRNNEQFF
V: TRBV10-3; CDR3: CAISEKGGLGNQPQHF
V: TRBV5-1; CDR3: CASIISPGQSTEAFF
V: TRBV7-3; CDR3: CASSWTGPTGELFF
V: TRBV7-9; CDR3: CASSYPALGRGKFNEQFF
V: TRBV9; CDR3: CASSVTGGYATNEKLFF
V: TRBV28; CDR3: CASTLGGTEAFF
V: TRBV5-1; CDR3: CASSGQGNYGYTF
V: TRBV9; CDR3: CASSVFRGGDGLGNTIYF
V: TRBV6-1; CDR3: CASSPRQGSQPQHF
V: TRBV4-3; CDR3: CASSQDWQGTEAFF
V: TRBV7-2; CDR3: CASSLDRETQYF
V: TRBV10-3; CDR3: CASAWDTDTGNTIYF
V: TRBV6-1; CDR3: CASSEAGGTYEQYF
V: TRBV6-1; CDR3: CATMGTGYNEQFF